Listed below are T cell receptor beta chains from one sample, sequenced in a study of blood T cell repertoires in COVID-19. Profiled with immunoSEQ multiplex PCR; TCRdb holds only in-frame clones, not every one. The data hold 90,000 to 150,000 clones, with almost 90% observed a single time. The sequenced sample was peripheral blood. The receptors here all came from a woman aged 50 to 60 with active or convalescent COVID-19. Each CDR3 is given with its conserved first and last residue. The D gene is left open where the match is weak. Not all rows give a size; the values are once, few, many and, for expanded clones, a class.

DNA | CDR3 | D | V | size | J
TGTGCCAGCAGTTTGCAGGGGATTGTGCAGCCCCAGCATTTT | CASSLQGIVQPQHF | . | TRBV28 | . | TRBJ1-5
TGCGCCAGCAGCCAGGGTTGGGTGCGGGAGTTACCCTACGAGCAGTACTTC | CASSQGWVRELPYEQYF | TRBD2 | TRBV4-3 | few | TRBJ2-7
TGTGCCAGCAGCCCCCAGCGGGAGGACTCAAAAAAAATCTACAATGAGCAGTTCTTC | CASSPQREDSKKIYNEQFF | TRBD2 | TRBV3-1/TRBV3-2 | . | TRBJ2-1
TGTGCCATCAGGACAGGGGTCCTTACCAATGAGCAGTTCTTC | CAIRTGVLTNEQFF | TRBD1 | TRBV10-3 | . | TRBJ2-1
TGTGCCAGCAGCTACCTCCGGGGAGGGAAGACCCAGTACTTC | CASSYLRGGKTQYF | TRBD2 | TRBV11-2 | few | TRBJ2-5
TGTGCCATCAGTGGCCCCCGGAGGGATGGCTACACCTTC | CAISGPRRDGYTF | . | TRBV10-3 | . | TRBJ1-2
TGTGCCAGCAGTTTTAATTGGGGGGACACTGAAGCTTTCTTT | CASSFNWGDTEAFF | . | TRBV6-2/TRBV6-3 | . | TRBJ1-1
TGCGCCAGCAGCGCCACAGGGATCCCCGGGGCCAACGTCCTGACTTTC | CASSATGIPGANVLTF | . | TRBV5-1 | . | TRBJ2-6
TGTGCCAGCAGCCAACCCCCGGTGGTGGGAGAGGACCCCTACGAGCAGTACTTC | CASSQPPVVGEDPYEQYF | . | TRBV5-6 | . | TRBJ2-7
TGTGCCAGCAGCTTAGATGGAGGGAGGAATGAAAAACTGTTTTTT | CASSLDGGRNEKLFF | . | TRBV7-2 | . | TRBJ1-4
TGTGCCAGCAGGCGTAGAGTTTTCCCCACAGATACGCAGTATTTT | CASRRRVFPTDTQYF | . | TRBV28 | . | TRBJ2-3
TGTGCCAGCAGCCGGACAGGGGGCTATAATGAGCAGTTCTTC | CASSRTGGYNEQFF | TRBD1 | TRBV28 | . | TRBJ2-1
TGTGCCAGCAGTCCGGACAGGGAGGTTTATGGCTACACCTTC | CASSPDREVYGYTF | TRBD1 | TRBV6-5 | once | TRBJ1-2
TGTGCCAGTAATTTTCCCCGAGAAGGGCGGGGTAGCACTGAAGCTTTCTTT | CASNFPREGRGSTEAFF | . | TRBV19 | . | TRBJ1-1
TGTGCCAGCAGAGGACTAGCGGGGACCTACGAGCAGTACTTC | CASRGLAGTYEQYF | TRBD2 | TRBV7-2 | . | TRBJ2-7
TGTGCCAGCAGCTTGGGTGGGGGGTCCTACGAGCAGTACTTC | CASSLGGGSYEQYF | . | TRBV5-6 | . | TRBJ2-7
TGTGCCAGCAGCTCCAACAGACTTCGGGGCACCGGGGAGCTGTTTTTT | CASSSNRLRGTGELFF | . | TRBV7-8 | . | TRBJ2-2
TGTGCCAGTAGTATACAGGGAGGACTACAAGCTAACTATGGCTACACCTTC | CASSIQGGLQANYGYTF | . | TRBV19 | . | TRBJ1-2
TGTGCCAGCAGTCCGGACAGGGGAAGCAATCAGCCCCAGCATTTT | CASSPDRGSNQPQHF | TRBD1 | TRBV2 | . | TRBJ1-5
TGCGCCAGCAGCCAAGTCAGGGGGACTGGAAACACCATATATTTT | CASSQVRGTGNTIYF | TRBD1 | TRBV4-1 | . | TRBJ1-3
TGTGCCAGCAGCTTAACGCGGCAGTCCGGGGCCCAGTACTTC | CASSLTRQSGAQYF | . | TRBV11-2 | few | TRBJ2-5
TGTGCCAGTGGAGAACCGCGGGGATGGGTGGCAGATACGCAGTATTTT | CASGEPRGWVADTQYF | . | TRBV19 | . | TRBJ2-3
TGCGCCAGCAGCCAAGATTACGGGAGCTACCAAGAGACCCAGTACTTC | CASSQDYGSYQETQYF | . | TRBV4-3 | . | TRBJ2-5
TGTGCCAGCAGTTTCCGGACAGGGGTCGACTATGGCTACACCTTC | CASSFRTGVDYGYTF | TRBD1 | TRBV28 | . | TRBJ1-2
TGTGCCAGCTCTCCTAGGCCCTCCCGCTCGGATCTGGATACGCAGTATTTT | CASSPRPSRSDLDTQYF | . | TRBV18 | . | TRBJ2-3